This is a list of T cell receptor beta chains from one sample in a study of vaccination and CD4 T cells after COVID-19. Antigens for these TCRs are unknown. TCRdb re-derived calls from the PCR reads in MiXCR, one entry per CDR3 protein. This table has about 10,000 distinct CDR3 sequences, 25% to 35% appearing once. Sequenced material: CD4+ T cells from blood, cultured in vitro, taken after SARS-CoV-2 vaccination. The receptors come from a human donor who had recovered from COVID-19. Both conserved end residues are part of each CDR3. Each record gives: V gene, D gene, CDR3 length, clone size, J gene, CDR3 protein, CDR3 DNA. A D gene is named only where the DNA matches it firmly. For some rows the clone size is stated as once, few or many, or as a class when expanded; others skip it.

v_call: TRBV7-9
d_call: NA
cdr3_length: 18
clone_size: NA
j_call: TRBJ2-1
cdr3_aa: CASSLGVPGRANNNEQFF
cdr3_nt: TGTGCCAGCAGCTTAGGAGTCCCCGGCCGGGCGAATAACAATGAGCAGTTCTTC

v_call: TRBV6-5
d_call: NA
cdr3_length: 18
clone_size: medium-sized
j_call: TRBJ2-3
cdr3_aa: CASSYWPRGAGETDTQYF
cdr3_nt: TGTGCCAGCAGTTATTGGCCCCGGGGGGCGGGAGAAACAGATACGCAGTATTTT

v_call: TRBV30
d_call: NA
cdr3_length: 15
clone_size: few
j_call: TRBJ1-2
cdr3_aa: CAWSVGLADLYGYTF
cdr3_nt: TGTGCCTGGAGTGTTGGTTTGGCGGACCTCTATGGCTACACCTTC

v_call: TRBV7-7
d_call: NA
cdr3_length: 17
clone_size: NA
j_call: TRBJ2-2
cdr3_aa: CASSKQLRLMNTGELFF
cdr3_nt: TGTGCCAGCAGCAAGCAACTGCGGCTGATGAACACCGGGGAGCTGTTTTTT

v_call: TRBV27
d_call: NA
cdr3_length: 14
clone_size: NA
j_call: TRBJ1-1
cdr3_aa: CASSLRLQNTEAFF
cdr3_nt: TGTGCCAGCAGCCTCCGGCTCCAGAACACTGAAGCTTTCTTT

v_call: TRBV5-5
d_call: TRBD1
cdr3_length: 14
clone_size: once
j_call: TRBJ2-1
cdr3_aa: CASSLGDSSNEQFF
cdr3_nt: TGTGCCAGCAGCTTGGGGGACAGCTCCAATGAGCAGTTCTTC

v_call: TRBV7-3
d_call: NA
cdr3_length: 13
clone_size: few
j_call: TRBJ2-2
cdr3_aa: CASSLLNTGELFF
cdr3_nt: TGTGCCAGCAGCTTACTTAACACCGGGGAGCTGTTTTTT

v_call: TRBV7-9
d_call: TRBD1
cdr3_length: 16
clone_size: few
j_call: TRBJ2-1
cdr3_aa: CASSPGGLSSYNEQFF
cdr3_nt: TGTGCCAGCAGCCCAGGGGGCTTAAGCTCCTACAATGAGCAGTTCTTC

v_call: TRBV24-1
d_call: TRBD2
cdr3_length: 16
clone_size: few
j_call: TRBJ2-3
cdr3_aa: CATSDLTSGRYDTQYF
cdr3_nt: TGTGCCACCAGTGATTTAACTAGCGGGAGGTATGATACGCAGTATTTT

v_call: TRBV7-6
d_call: NA
cdr3_length: 14
clone_size: NA
j_call: TRBJ1-6
cdr3_aa: CASSPQEGNSPLHF
cdr3_nt: TGTGCCAGCAGCCCCCAGGAGGGTAACTCACCCCTCCACTTT

v_call: TRBV11-3
d_call: NA
cdr3_length: 15
clone_size: NA
j_call: TRBJ2-2
cdr3_aa: CASSLLAGLTGELFF
cdr3_nt: TGTGCCAGCAGCTTATTGGCGGGCCTCACCGGGGAGCTGTTTTTT

v_call: TRBV19
d_call: NA
cdr3_length: 17
clone_size: NA
j_call: TRBJ1-5
cdr3_aa: CASSPRGDGGGYQPQHF
cdr3_nt: TGTGCCAGTAGTCCGCGCGGAGACGGAGGTGGCTATCAGCCCCAGCATTTT

v_call: TRBV5-1
d_call: NA
cdr3_length: 14
clone_size: NA
j_call: TRBJ2-7
cdr3_aa: CASSPGHGVYEQYF
cdr3_nt: TGCGCCAGCAGCCCGGGACATGGGGTCTACGAGCAGTACTTC

v_call: TRBV7-9
d_call: NA
cdr3_length: 16
clone_size: NA
j_call: TRBJ2-2
cdr3_aa: CASSSRPILNTGELFF
cdr3_nt: TGTGCCAGCAGCTCTCGACCGATACTAAACACCGGGGAGCTGTTTTTT

v_call: TRBV4-3
d_call: NA
cdr3_length: 15
clone_size: NA
j_call: TRBJ2-3
cdr3_aa: CASSQDVIITDTQYF
cdr3_nt: TGCGCCAGCAGCCAAGACGTTATAATCACAGATACGCAGTATTTT

v_call: TRBV5-1
d_call: NA
cdr3_length: 15
clone_size: once
j_call: TRBJ2-7
cdr3_aa: CASSSQTAAPGEQYF
cdr3_nt: TGCGCCAGCAGCTCACAAACAGCTGCCCCGGGCGAGCAGTACTTC

v_call: TRBV7-2
d_call: NA
cdr3_length: 15
clone_size: few
j_call: TRBJ2-2
cdr3_aa: CASSLRRGETGELFF
cdr3_nt: TGTGCCAGCAGCTTACGGAGAGGGGAGACCGGGGAGCTGTTTTTT

v_call: TRBV7-9
d_call: NA
cdr3_length: 18
clone_size: NA
j_call: TRBJ2-2
cdr3_aa: CASSSARGEATNTGELFF
cdr3_nt: TGTGCCAGCAGCTCCGCACGGGGAGAGGCTACGAACACCGGGGAGCTGTTTTTT

v_call: TRBV28
d_call: NA
cdr3_length: 17
clone_size: NA
j_call: TRBJ2-1
cdr3_aa: CASSLPTGPLSYNEQFF
cdr3_nt: TGTGCCAGCAGTCTGCCGACAGGTCCACTCTCCTACAATGAGCAGTTCTTC

v_call: TRBV7-2
d_call: NA
cdr3_length: 15
clone_size: NA
j_call: TRBJ2-1
cdr3_aa: CASSLRSGQGNEQFF
cdr3_nt: TGTGCCAGCAGCTTAAGGTCAGGGCAAGGGAATGAGCAGTTCTTC

v_call: TRBV20-1
d_call: NA
cdr3_length: 13
clone_size: medium-sized
j_call: TRBJ1-6
cdr3_aa: CSASKGSGSPLHF
cdr3_nt: TGCAGTGCTAGCAAGGGGAGTGGTTCACCCCTCCACTTT

v_call: TRBV11-2
d_call: NA
cdr3_length: 15
clone_size: NA
j_call: TRBJ2-7
cdr3_aa: CASSIGTLVSYEQYF
cdr3_nt: TGTGCCAGCAGCATCGGGACTCTGGTATCCTACGAGCAGTACTTC

v_call: TRBV5-6
d_call: NA
cdr3_length: 14
clone_size: NA
j_call: TRBJ2-5
cdr3_aa: CASSLSGRQETQYF
cdr3_nt: TGTGCCAGCAGCTTGTCGGGGCGGCAAGAGACCCAGTACTTC

v_call: TRBV6-1
d_call: NA
cdr3_length: 16
clone_size: NA
j_call: TRBJ2-7
cdr3_aa: CASSTIHLRASYEQYF
cdr3_nt: TGTGCCAGCAGTACTATACACCTTCGGGCTAGCTACGAGCAGTACTTC

v_call: TRBV19
d_call: TRBD2
cdr3_length: 20
clone_size: NA
j_call: TRBJ2-3
cdr3_aa: CASSMNLAGAGWGPGDTQYF
cdr3_nt: TGTGCCAGTAGTATGAACCTAGCGGGAGCAGGTTGGGGTCCCGGAGATACGCAGTATTTT

v_call: TRBV5-1
d_call: TRBD2
cdr3_length: 16
clone_size: few
j_call: TRBJ2-5
cdr3_aa: CASSPTSEGAQETQYF
cdr3_nt: TGCGCCAGCAGCCCTACTAGCGAAGGGGCCCAAGAGACCCAGTACTTC

v_call: TRBV30
d_call: TRBD2
cdr3_length: 16
clone_size: NA
j_call: TRBJ2-3
cdr3_aa: CAWRPGTSGRTDTQYF
cdr3_nt: TGTGCCTGGCGCCCCGGGACTAGCGGGAGGACAGATACGCAGTATTTT

v_call: TRBV28
d_call: TRBD1
cdr3_length: 20
clone_size: NA
j_call: TRBJ1-6
cdr3_aa: CATGEWNRDSRSSYNSPLHF
cdr3_nt: TGTGCCACAGGGGAATGGAACCGGGACAGTAGGAGCTCCTATAATTCACCCCTCCACTTT

v_call: TRBV12-1
d_call: NA
cdr3_length: 15
clone_size: few
j_call: TRBJ1-6
cdr3_aa: CASSVTGRGNSPLHF
cdr3_nt: TGTGCCAGCAGCGTTACAGGCAGGGGGAATTCACCCCTCCACTTT

v_call: TRBV29-1
d_call: TRBD2
cdr3_length: 15
clone_size: few
j_call: TRBJ2-3
cdr3_aa: CSVEGTSGRTDTQYF
cdr3_nt: TGCAGCGTTGAAGGGACTAGCGGGAGGACAGATACGCAGTATTTT

v_call: TRBV12-3/TRBV12-4
d_call: NA
cdr3_length: 11
clone_size: few
j_call: TRBJ1-2
cdr3_aa: CASSFLDGYTF
cdr3_nt: TGTGCCAGCAGTTTTCTGGATGGCTACACCTTC

v_call: TRBV6-1
d_call: NA
cdr3_length: 15
clone_size: medium-sized
j_call: TRBJ1-5
cdr3_aa: CASSVQKGSNQPQHF
cdr3_nt: TGTGCCAGCAGTGTCCAGAAGGGTAGCAATCAGCCCCAGCATTTT

v_call: TRBV27
d_call: TRBD1
cdr3_length: 15
clone_size: NA
j_call: TRBJ1-2
cdr3_aa: CASSFGQGVGYGYTF
cdr3_nt: TGTGCCAGCAGTTTCGGACAGGGGGTAGGCTATGGCTACACCTTC

v_call: TRBV6-1
d_call: NA
cdr3_length: 16
clone_size: NA
j_call: TRBJ2-3
cdr3_aa: CASAPTRTPPTHTQYF
cdr3_nt: TGTGCCAGCGCCCCCACCCGGACTCCTCCTACCCATACGCAGTATTTT

v_call: TRBV4-3
d_call: NA
cdr3_length: 17
clone_size: once
j_call: TRBJ2-1
cdr3_aa: CASSQDLIGQKYNEQFF
cdr3_nt: TGCGCCAGCAGCCAAGATTTAATAGGCCAAAAGTACAATGAGCAGTTCTTC

v_call: TRBV28
d_call: TRBD1
cdr3_length: 15
clone_size: NA
j_call: TRBJ1-1
cdr3_aa: CASSLHQRGRAEAFF
cdr3_nt: TGTGCCAGCAGTCTCCACCAAAGGGGGCGGGCTGAAGCTTTCTTT

v_call: TRBV7-8
d_call: NA
cdr3_length: 16
clone_size: few
j_call: TRBJ2-7
cdr3_aa: CASSLVRASGTGEQYF
cdr3_nt: TGTGCCAGCAGCTTAGTCAGGGCTAGCGGGACAGGGGAGCAGTACTTC

v_call: TRBV19
d_call: TRBD2
cdr3_length: 19
clone_size: NA
j_call: TRBJ2-1
cdr3_aa: CASSSKIKTSASPVDEQFF
cdr3_nt: TGTGCCAGTAGTAGCAAGATAAAAACTAGCGCCTCACCGGTGGATGAGCAGTTCTTC

v_call: TRBV27
d_call: TRBD2
cdr3_length: 16
clone_size: NA
j_call: TRBJ2-1
cdr3_aa: CASSFEREGPYNEQFF
cdr3_nt: TGTGCCAGCAGTTTCGAGCGGGAGGGCCCCTACAATGAGCAGTTCTTC

v_call: TRBV7-9
d_call: TRBD2
cdr3_length: 18
clone_size: NA
j_call: TRBJ2-1
cdr3_aa: CASSLGGLAALLNNEQFF
cdr3_nt: TGTGCCAGCAGCTTAGGGGGACTAGCGGCGTTGCTGAACAATGAGCAGTTCTTC

v_call: TRBV6-1
d_call: TRBD1
cdr3_length: 13
clone_size: few
j_call: TRBJ1-6
cdr3_aa: CASSQGEFSPLHF
cdr3_nt: TGTGCCAGCAGTCAGGGGGAATTTTCACCCCTCCACTTT

v_call: TRBV7-2
d_call: TRBD2
cdr3_length: 16
clone_size: NA
j_call: TRBJ2-5
cdr3_aa: CASSLDFGRALETQYF
cdr3_nt: TGTGCCAGCAGCTTAGATTTCGGGAGGGCCTTGGAGACCCAGTACTTC

v_call: TRBV7-2
d_call: NA
cdr3_length: 15
clone_size: medium-sized
j_call: TRBJ1-1
cdr3_aa: CASSAQGRTNTEAFF
cdr3_nt: TGTGCCAGCAGCGCCCAGGGACGGACGAACACTGAAGCTTTCTTT

v_call: TRBV20-1
d_call: NA
cdr3_length: 12
clone_size: NA
j_call: TRBJ2-3
cdr3_aa: CSARRATDTQYF
cdr3_nt: TGCAGTGCTAGGCGGGCCACAGATACGCAGTATTTT

v_call: TRBV12-3/TRBV12-4
d_call: NA
cdr3_length: 15
clone_size: NA
j_call: TRBJ2-7
cdr3_aa: CASSLNIGGRYEQYF
cdr3_nt: TGTGCCAGCAGTTTGAATATAGGGGGGAGGTACGAGCAGTACTTC

v_call: TRBV7-2
d_call: TRBD2
cdr3_length: 16
clone_size: few
j_call: TRBJ2-2
cdr3_aa: CASSSTSGSYTGELFF
cdr3_nt: TGTGCCAGCAGCTCCACTAGCGGGAGTTATACCGGGGAGCTGTTTTTT

v_call: TRBV28
d_call: TRBD1
cdr3_length: 14
clone_size: NA
j_call: TRBJ2-2
cdr3_aa: CAVKGGGYTGELFF
cdr3_nt: TGTGCCGTTAAAGGGGGCGGGTACACCGGGGAGCTGTTTTTT

v_call: TRBV4-1
d_call: NA
cdr3_length: 15
clone_size: NA
j_call: TRBJ1-5
cdr3_aa: CASSQVGESNQPQHF
cdr3_nt: TGCGCCAGCAGCCAGGTGGGTGAGAGCAATCAGCCCCAGCATTTT

v_call: TRBV7-2
d_call: NA
cdr3_length: 15
clone_size: NA
j_call: TRBJ1-2
cdr3_aa: CASSIRHRVVGGYTF
cdr3_nt: TGTGCCAGCAGCATACGACACAGGGTGGTAGGGGGCTACACCTTC

v_call: TRBV7-2
d_call: NA
cdr3_length: 12
clone_size: NA
j_call: TRBJ1-5
cdr3_aa: CASGLSNQPQHF
cdr3_nt: TGTGCCAGCGGGCTTAGCAATCAGCCCCAGCATTTT

v_call: TRBV12-3/TRBV12-4
d_call: TRBD1
cdr3_length: 18
clone_size: NA
j_call: TRBJ2-2
cdr3_aa: CASSSYPGQERGSGELFF
cdr3_nt: TGTGCCAGCAGTTCATATCCGGGACAGGAACGAGGTTCCGGGGAGCTGTTTTTT

v_call: TRBV6-1
d_call: TRBD1
cdr3_length: 14
clone_size: NA
j_call: TRBJ1-3
cdr3_aa: CASSGTGRGNTIYF
cdr3_nt: TGTGCCAGCAGCGGGACAGGGAGGGGAAACACCATATATTTT

v_call: TRBV30
d_call: TRBD1
cdr3_length: 14
clone_size: few
j_call: TRBJ1-1
cdr3_aa: CAWSEMTGWTEAFF
cdr3_nt: TGTGCCTGGAGTGAAATGACAGGGTGGACTGAAGCTTTCTTT